One T cell receptor (beta chain) is described in this entry. Its antigen is currently unknown. Assay used: immunoSEQ multiplex PCR; TCRdb lists only in-frame clones, some missing. The data show about 68,000 clones, around 65% seen once. This record belongs to a study of cytotoxic CD8 clonotypes in ibrutinib-treated CLL. Study context: Response sampling came at median roughly 12 months of treatment, ranging about 6 to 36 months.

The ends lost 5 bases at V and 6 bases at J; junction bases unmatched: 7. CDR1 is LNHDA, CDR2 SQIVND, per germline (reference sequence). The CDR3 is 13 residues long. Study-wide points: Circulating CD8+ T-cell counts were tracked by baseline clonality, which exceeded that of age-matched healthy donors. Clonality was elevated at ibrutinib response and had returned toward baseline at progression. Sample timing was unmatched between remission and later-progressing patients; lymph nodes unstudied.

The sequence was collected from a human donor with chronic lymphocytic leukemia. V is TRBV19 and J is TRBJ2-7, with 7 bases fitting TRBD1. The sequencing here drew on PBMCs, taken after 12 months of ibrutinib treatment. The CDR3 spells CASSSDRFGEQYF. In DNA, the CDR3 is TGTGCCAGTAGTTCGGACAGGTTTGGCGAGCAGTACTTC.